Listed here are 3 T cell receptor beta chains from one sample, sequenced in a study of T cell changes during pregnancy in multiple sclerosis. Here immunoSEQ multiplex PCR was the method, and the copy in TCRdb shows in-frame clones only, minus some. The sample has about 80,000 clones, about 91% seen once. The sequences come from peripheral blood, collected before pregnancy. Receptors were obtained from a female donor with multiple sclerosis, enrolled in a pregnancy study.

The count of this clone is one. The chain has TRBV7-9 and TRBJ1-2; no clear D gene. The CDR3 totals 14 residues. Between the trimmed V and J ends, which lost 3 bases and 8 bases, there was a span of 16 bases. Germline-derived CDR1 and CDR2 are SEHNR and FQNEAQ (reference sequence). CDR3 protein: CASSFPLIGRGYTF. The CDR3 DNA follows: TGTGCCAGCAGCTTCCCTCTGATCGGGAGGGGCTACACCTTC.

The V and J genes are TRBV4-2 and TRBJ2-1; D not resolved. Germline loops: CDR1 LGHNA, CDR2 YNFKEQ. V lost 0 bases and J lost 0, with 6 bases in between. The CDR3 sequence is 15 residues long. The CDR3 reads CASSQDRGSYNEQFF. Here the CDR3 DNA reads TGTGCCAGCAGCCAAGATCGAGGCTCCTACAATGAGCAGTTCTTC.

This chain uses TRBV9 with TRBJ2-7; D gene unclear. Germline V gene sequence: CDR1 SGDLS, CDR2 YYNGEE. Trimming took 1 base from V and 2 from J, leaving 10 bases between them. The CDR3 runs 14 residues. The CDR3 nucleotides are TGTGCCAGCAGCGTAAACAGCCTAACCTACGAGCAGTACTTC. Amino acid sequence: CASSVNSLTYEQYF. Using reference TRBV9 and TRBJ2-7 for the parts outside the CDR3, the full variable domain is DSGVTQTPKHLITATGQRVTLRCSPRSGDLSVYWYQQSLDQGLQFLIQYYNGEERAKGNILERFSAQQFPDLHSELNLSSLELGDSALYFCASSVNSLTYEQYFGPGTRLTVT.